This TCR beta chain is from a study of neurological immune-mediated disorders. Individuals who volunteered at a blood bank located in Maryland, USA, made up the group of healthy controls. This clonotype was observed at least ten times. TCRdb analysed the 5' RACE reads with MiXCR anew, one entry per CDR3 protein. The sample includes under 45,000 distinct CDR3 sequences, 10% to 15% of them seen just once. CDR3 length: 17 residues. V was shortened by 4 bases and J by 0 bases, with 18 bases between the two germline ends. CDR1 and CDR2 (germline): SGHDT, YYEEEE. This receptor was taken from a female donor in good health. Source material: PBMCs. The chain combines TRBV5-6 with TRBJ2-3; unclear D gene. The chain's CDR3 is CASSLYSTGSSTDTQYF. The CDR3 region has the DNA TGTGCCAGCAGCCTCTACTCAACGGGCTCAAGCACAGATACGCAGTATTTT.